A single sample is the source of the 8 T cell receptor beta chains below, sequenced in a study of blood T cell repertoires in COVID-19. Produced via immunoSEQ multiplex PCR; TCRdb's table is partial and in-frame only. The sample has 200,000 to 250,000 clones, about 86% seen once. Sequenced: peripheral blood. These receptors originate from a man aged 60-69 years who had recovered from COVID-19.

The chain couples TRBV5-1 to TRBJ1-5; 7 nucleotides agree with TRBD1. Germline V gene data show CDR1 as SGHRS and CDR2 as YFSETQ. V lost 0 bases to trimming and J lost 4 bases; unmatched junction nucleotides: 4. CDR3 length: 15 residues. As DNA, the CDR3 is TGCGCCAGCAGCTTGGAAGGGGGCCTGAATCAGCCCCAGCATTTT. This codes for CASSLEGGLNQPQHF.

The rearrangement joins TRBV15 to TRBJ2-7, with 10 bases lining up with TRBD2. The V gene's germline CDR1 is LNHNV and CDR2 YYDKDF (reference sequence). The CDR3 is 19 amino acids. Trimming cost V 0 bases and J 6 bases; bases outside gene matches: 17. The CDR3 reads CATSRDQVQASGRRGEQYF. For the CDR3, the DNA is TGTGCCACCAGCAGAGACCAAGTCCAGGCTAGCGGGAGAAGGGGCGAGCAGTACTTC.

J is TRBJ2-1 and V is TRBV7-2; 8 bases fit TRBD2. Germline CDR1 is SGHTA and CDR2 is FQGNSA. The CDR3 length is 14 residues. Trimming took 1 base from V and 6 from J; bases not matched to a gene: 2. The CDR3 reads CASSLGTSINEQFF. Here the CDR3 DNA reads TGTGCCAGCAGCTTAGGGACTAGCATCAATGAGCAGTTCTTC. The whole variable domain, filled in from reference TRBV7-2 and TRBJ2-1, reads GAGVSQSPSNKVTEKGKDVELRCDPISGHTALYWYRQSLGQGLEFLIYFQGNSAPDKSGLPSDRFSAERTGGSVSTLTIQRTQQEDSAVYLCASSLGTSINEQFFGPGTRLTVL.

This rearrangement joins TRBV27 to TRBJ1-6, with 8 nucleotides matching TRBD1. This CDR3 is built from 14 residues. The germline CDR1 and CDR2 sequences are MNHEY and SMNVEV (reference sequence). V lost 11 bases, J lost 2 bases, and 5 bases stayed unmatched. This CDR3 reads CACGQGAYNSPLHF. The CDR3 nucleotides read TGTGCCTGTGGACAGGGCGCCTATAATTCACCCCTCCACTTT.

This chain links TRBV4-3 with TRBJ2-7; TRBD1 matches at 10 bases. The CDR3 is 20 residues long. Trimming removed 2 bases from V and 1 base from J; junction bases left unmatched: 17. Germline CDR1 LGHNA, CDR2 YSLEER. Here the CDR3 reads CASSQHTPGLTGGKSYEQYF. The CDR3 DNA follows: TGCGCCAGCAGCCAACACACGCCTGGGTTGACAGGGGGCAAATCCTACGAGCAGTACTTC.

This clone was counted once. The rearrangement uses TRBV28 and TRBJ2-1; D is possibly TRBD2 (5 bases). Germline loops: CDR1 MDHEN, CDR2 SYDVKM. Trimming took off 2 bases at V and 15 bases at J, with 11 bases between the two ends. The CDR3 consists of 11 residues. The CDR3 is CASSLTRRRFF. For the CDR3, the DNA is TGTGCCAGCAGTTTAACTAGACGGCGGTTCTTC. Full variable domain (outside the CDR3, taken from reference TRBV28 and TRBJ2-1): DVKVTQSSRYLVKRTGEKVFLECVQDMDHENMFWYRQDPGLGLRLIYFSYDVKMKEKGDIPEGYSVSREKKERFSLILESASTNQTSMYLCASSLTRRRFFGPGTRLTVL.

This clone was seen once. This chain uses TRBV7-9 with TRBJ2-7; 7 bases are a match to TRBD1. The CDR3 is 14 residues long. Germline CDR1 and CDR2: SEHNR and FQNEAQ (reference sequence). After removal of 4 bases from V and 2 bases from J, the junction contained 5 bases not matched to a gene. CDR3 amino acids: CASSSQGDAYEQYF. The DNA for the CDR3 is TGTGCCAGCAGCTCGCAGGGGGACGCCTACGAGCAGTACTTC.

V gene TRBV19 combines with J gene TRBJ2-1, with 7 bases matching TRBD2. V was clipped by 2 bases and J by 7 bases; unmatched bases: 8. Looked up from germline, CDR1 is LNHDA and CDR2 is SQIVND (reference sequence). This CDR3 is built from 15 residues. The CDR3 loop is CASSIMAGVVNEQFF. In DNA, the CDR3 is TGTGCCAGTAGTATAATGGCGGGAGTCGTAAATGAGCAGTTCTTC.